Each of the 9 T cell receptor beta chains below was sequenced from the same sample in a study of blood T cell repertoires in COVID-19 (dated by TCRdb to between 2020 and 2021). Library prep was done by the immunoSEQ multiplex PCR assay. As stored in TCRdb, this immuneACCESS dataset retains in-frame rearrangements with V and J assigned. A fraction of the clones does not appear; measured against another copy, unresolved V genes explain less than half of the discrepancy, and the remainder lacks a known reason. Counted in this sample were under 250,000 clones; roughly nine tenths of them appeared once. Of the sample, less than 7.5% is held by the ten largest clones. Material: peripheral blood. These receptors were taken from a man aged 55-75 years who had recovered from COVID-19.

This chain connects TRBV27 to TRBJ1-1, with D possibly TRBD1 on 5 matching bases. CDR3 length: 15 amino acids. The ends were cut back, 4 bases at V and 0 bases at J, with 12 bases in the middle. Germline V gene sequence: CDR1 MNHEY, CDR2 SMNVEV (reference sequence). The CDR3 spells CASSSPGLLNTEAFF. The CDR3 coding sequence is TGTGCCAGCAGTTCACCGGGACTTCTGAACACTGAAGCTTTCTTT.

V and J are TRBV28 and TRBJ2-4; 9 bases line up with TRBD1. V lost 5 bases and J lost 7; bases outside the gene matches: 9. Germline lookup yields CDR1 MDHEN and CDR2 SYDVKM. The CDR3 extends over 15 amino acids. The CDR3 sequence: CASSAPGQGYNIQYF. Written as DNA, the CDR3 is TGTGCCAGCAGTGCCCCGGGACAGGGTTACAACATTCAGTACTTC.

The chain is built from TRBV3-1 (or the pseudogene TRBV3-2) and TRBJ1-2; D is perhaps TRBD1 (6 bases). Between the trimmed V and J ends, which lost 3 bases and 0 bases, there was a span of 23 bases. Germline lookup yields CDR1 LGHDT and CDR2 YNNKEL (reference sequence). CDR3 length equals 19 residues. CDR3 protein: CASSQPRRGQGLPNYGYTF. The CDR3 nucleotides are TGTGCCAGCAGCCAGCCCAGACGGGGACAAGGGTTACCTAACTATGGCTACACCTTC.

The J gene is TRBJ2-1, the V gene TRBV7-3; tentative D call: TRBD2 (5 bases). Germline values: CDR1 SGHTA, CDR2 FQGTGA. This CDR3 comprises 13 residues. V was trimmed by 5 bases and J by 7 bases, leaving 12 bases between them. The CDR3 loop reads CASSATSGNEQFF. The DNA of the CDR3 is TGTGCCAGCAGCGCTACTAGTGGGAATGAGCAGTTCTTC.

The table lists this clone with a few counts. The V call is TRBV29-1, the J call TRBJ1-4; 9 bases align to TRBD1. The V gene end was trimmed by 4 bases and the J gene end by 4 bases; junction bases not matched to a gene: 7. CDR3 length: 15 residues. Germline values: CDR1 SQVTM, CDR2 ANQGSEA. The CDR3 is CSVGQGVKSNEKLFF. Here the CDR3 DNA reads TGCAGCGTTGGACAGGGGGTGAAAAGTAATGAAAAACTGTTTTTT.

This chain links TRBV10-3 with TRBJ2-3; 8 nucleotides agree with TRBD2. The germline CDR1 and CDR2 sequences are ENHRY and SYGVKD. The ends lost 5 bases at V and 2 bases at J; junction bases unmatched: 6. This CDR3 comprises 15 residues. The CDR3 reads CAISSGTRATDTQYF. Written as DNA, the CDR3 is TGTGCCATCAGTTCCGGGACTAGGGCCACAGATACGCAGTATTTT.

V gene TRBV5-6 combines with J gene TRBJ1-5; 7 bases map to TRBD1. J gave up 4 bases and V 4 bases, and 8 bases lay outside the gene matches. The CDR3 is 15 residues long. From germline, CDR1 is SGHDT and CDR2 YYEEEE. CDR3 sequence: CASSKQGSGNQPQHF. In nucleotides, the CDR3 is TGTGCCAGCAGCAAACAGGGGAGCGGGAATCAGCCCCAGCATTTT.

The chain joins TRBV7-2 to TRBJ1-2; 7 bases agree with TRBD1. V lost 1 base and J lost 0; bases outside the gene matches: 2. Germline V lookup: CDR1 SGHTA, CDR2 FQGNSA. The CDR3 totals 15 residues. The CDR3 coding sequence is TGTGCCAGCAGCTTAGGGCAGGGGGCTAACTATGGCTACACCTTC. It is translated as CASSLGQGANYGYTF.

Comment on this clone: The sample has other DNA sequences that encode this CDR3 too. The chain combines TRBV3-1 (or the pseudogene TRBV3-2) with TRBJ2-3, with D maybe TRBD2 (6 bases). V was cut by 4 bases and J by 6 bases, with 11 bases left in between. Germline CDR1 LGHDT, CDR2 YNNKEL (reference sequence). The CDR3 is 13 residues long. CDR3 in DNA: TGTGCCAGCAGCCTGCGGGGTACTGATACGCAGTATTTT. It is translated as CASSLRGTDTQYF.